The 9 T cell receptor beta chains given below trace back to one sample, sequenced in a study of T cells in women clearing cervical HPV infection. Method: immunoSEQ multiplex PCR; TCRdb's copy keeps in-frame clones and lacks some. Its clone listing holds over 10,000 clones. The source material was blood buffy coat. The receptor source for this set is a woman aged 18-70 years with a cervical HPV16 infection that either progressed to CIN3+ or cleared (not recorded which).

Frequency places this clone as medium-sized (0.01 to 0.1%). The read gets to within 3 residues of the CDR3 end, and the germline J gene fills in the rest. The chain couples TRBV6-2 or TRBV6-3 to TRBJ1-5; D might be TRBD1 (6 bases). Germline lookup yields CDR1 MNHEY and CDR2 SVGEGT. V dropped 2 bases and J dropped 7 bases, with 12 bases sitting between them. This CDR3 region has 14 residues. CDR3 DNA, as far as it was read: TGTGCCAGCAGTTACGCGGGGGCGGAACAGCCC. It specifies CASSYAGAEQP. The CDR3 in its entirety is CASSYAGAEQPQHF.

CDR3 loop: CASSPGTEYNDYTF. The CDR3 bases that were read are TGTGCCAGCAGTCCCGGGACAGAATACAATGAC. The V call is TRBV7-3, the J call TRBJ1-2; 7 bases align to TRBD1. The read ends 3 residues early relative to the CDR3; the germline J gene fills the gap. The V gene's germline CDR1 is SGHTA and CDR2 FQGTGA. This CDR3 is 14 amino acids long.

Turning to this clone: Read data end 3 residues before the CDR3 end; the end is taken from the germline J gene. The V gene is TRBV29-1, the J gene TRBJ2-2, with no clear D. The CDR3 contains 15 residues. Looked up from germline, CDR1 is SQVTM and CDR2 is ANQGSEA. CDR3 DNA, as far as it was read: TGCAGCGTTGAAAGCATAGGGTCGGTAGATTCACCG. It specifies CSVESIGSVDSP. The full CDR3 protein reads CSVESIGSVDSPLFF.

With regard to this clone: From the germline J gene comes the end of the CDR3, since the read stops 3 residues before it. The rearrangement joins TRBV5-1 to TRBJ2-3; 7 positions match TRBD1. Germline CDR1 reads SGHRS; CDR2 reads YFSETQ. This CDR3 has 14 amino acids. Losses at the gene ends were 0 bases for V and 5 bases for J; bases not matched to a gene: 3. The covered CDR3 bases are TGCGCCAGCAGCTTGGAGGGGGCGGAAGATACG. Amino acid sequence: CASSLEGAEDT. The entire CDR3 sequence reads CASSLEGAEDTQYF.

As regards this clone: The missing CDR3 end, 3 residues past where the read stops, is filled in from the germline J gene. This rearrangement joins TRBV7-6 to TRBJ2-5; a possible D gene is TRBD1 (6 bases). Trimming cost V 1 base and J 2 bases, with 14 bases left between them. Germline V lookup: CDR1 SGHVS, CDR2 FNYEAQ. There are 16 residues in the CDR3. The CDR3 DNA, read in part, is TGTGCCAGCAGCTTAGTCTCAGGGACACCTCAAGAGACC. Encoded protein: CASSLVSGTPQET. The whole CDR3 sequence is CASSLVSGTPQETQYF.

A word on this clone: The read finishes 3 residues shy of the CDR3 end, and the germline J gene is used to complete it. The genes are TRBV10-3 and TRBJ2-7, with D possibly matching TRBD1 (6 bases). Germline-derived CDR1 and CDR2 are ENHRY and SYGVKD. The V end lost 2 bases, the J end lost 2 bases, and 13 bases lay between the germline ends. CDR3 length: 15 amino acids. The CDR3 is CAISEQRQAPYEQYF. CDR3 bases read: TGTGCCATCAGTGAGCAACGACAGGCACCCTACGAG.

The part of the CDR3 DNA that was read is TGTGCCAGCAGTTTATCGGGGGGGGCCCCCGGGGAG. Its protein is CASSLSGGAPGE. The whole CDR3 is CASSLSGGAPGELFF. This chain links TRBV12-3 or TRBV12-4 with TRBJ2-2; 8 bases are shared with TRBD2. The read ends 3 residues shy of where the CDR3 ends; the end is completed using the germline J gene. The CDR3 totals 15 residues. V lost 2 bases, J lost 6 bases, and 5 bases stayed unmatched.

In regard to this clone: With the read ending 3 residues before the CDR3 end, the germline J gene is used to fill in that end. The J gene is TRBJ1-4, the V gene TRBV18; D might be TRBD1 (6 bases). This CDR3 spans 14 amino acids. In germline, CDR1 is KGHSH, CDR2 LQKENI. The CDR3 region is CASSREGRGSPLFF. CDR3 bases read: TGTGCCAGCTCACGAGAGGGCAGGGGTTCACCA.

Worth noting for this clone: The CDR3 extends 3 residues past the end of the read, so its final part is completed from the germline J gene. J is TRBJ1-5 and V is TRBV6-2 or TRBV6-3; 10 bases are a match to TRBD1. This CDR3 is built from 15 residues. The germline CDR1 and CDR2 sequences are MNHEY and SVGEGT. Trimming removed 4 bases from V and 4 bases from J; junction bases left unmatched: 4. Incomplete CDR3 DNA: TGTGCCAGCAGTTTTGGGACAGGGGCGAATCAGCCC. This codes for CASSFGTGANQP. Given in full, the CDR3 is CASSFGTGANQPQHF.